The 30 T cell receptor beta chains listed next were all sequenced from one sample in a study of CD8 T cells in ankylosing spondylitis. TCRdb reprocessed the 5' RACE reads with MiXCR, giving one entry per CDR3 protein. The sample carries 350,000 or so distinct CDR3 sequences, roughly 14% recorded once. Sequences were obtained from blood, either unsorted or a sorted T cell fraction (not recorded which). The receptors originated from a male donor with ankylosing spondylitis or in good health (not recorded which).

V is TRBV4-1 and J is TRBJ2-3, with no clear D. This CDR3 has 13 residues. In germline, CDR1 is MGHRA, CDR2 YSYEKL. V was pared by 0 bases and J by 7 bases, with 8 bases between. The CDR3 reads CASSQDVRNTQYF. CDR3 sequence (DNA): TGCGCCAGCAGCCAAGATGTCCGGAATACGCAGTATTTT.

The table lists this clonotype with a few counts. V usage is TRBV30 and J usage is TRBJ2-1; D perhaps matches TRBD2 (5 bases). V was cut by 1 base and J by 5 bases, with 12 bases left in between. This CDR3 comprises 14 residues. Germline lookup yields CDR1 GTSNPN and CDR2 SVGIG (reference sequence). The CDR3 sequence: CAWSGLAGHNEQFF. CDR3 DNA: TGTGCCTGGAGTGGGCTAGCAGGCCACAATGAGCAGTTCTTC.

This clonotype was found a few times. The CDR3 spells CAWSDRDSYGYTF. DNA for the CDR3: TGTGCCTGGAGCGACAGGGATTCCTATGGCTACACCTTC. The gene calls are TRBV30 and TRBJ1-2, with 7 nucleotides matching TRBD1. This CDR3 comprises 13 residues. V lost 3 bases and J lost 4; bases outside the gene matches: 5. Germline assignment: CDR1 GTSNPN and CDR2 SVGIG (reference sequence).

The sample holds a few counts of this clonotype. The rearrangement joins TRBV5-1 to TRBJ1-2; D call uncertain. CDR3 length equals 12 residues. Trimming cost V 5 bases and J 2 bases, with 7 bases left between them. CDR1 is SGHRS, CDR2 YFSETQ, per germline. CDR3 in amino acids: CASRDQNYGYTF. The DNA for the CDR3 is TGCGCCAGCAGGGACCAGAACTATGGCTACACCTTC.

V gene TRBV18 combines with J gene TRBJ2-7, with 7 nucleotides matching TRBD1. This CDR3 is 14 amino acids long. With 9 bases clipped from V and 7 bases from J, the junction kept 15 bases outside the gene matches. Germline loops: CDR1 KGHSH, CDR2 LQKENI. This CDR3 reads CASSRGRLGEEQYF. CDR3 DNA sequence: TGTGCCAGTTCGAGGGGGCGCCTCGGAGAGGAGCAGTACTTC.

This chain links TRBV20-1 with TRBJ2-5; 11 bases match TRBD2. CDR1 is DFQATT and CDR2 is SNEGSKA in the germline V gene (reference sequence). CDR3 length: 16 amino acids. The V and J ends lost 3 bases and 2 bases, in that order; junction bases with no gene match: 8. For the CDR3, the DNA is TGCAGTGCTAGTTTCACTAGCGGGGGAACTCAAGAGACCCAGTACTTC. This gives the protein CSASFTSGGTQETQYF.

V is TRBV20-1 and J is TRBJ1-5; 10 positions agree with TRBD1. Germline CDR1 reads DFQATT; CDR2 reads SNEGSKA (reference sequence). Trimming removed 2 bases from V and 3 bases from J; junction bases left unmatched: 7. The CDR3 runs 16 residues. The CDR3 loop is CSARRGTGVANQPQHF. CDR3 nucleotide sequence: TGCAGTGCTAGAAGAGGGACAGGGGTTGCCAATCAGCCCCAGCATTTT.

This clonotype was seen a handful of times. The V gene is TRBV12-3 or TRBV12-4, the J gene TRBJ2-5; 7 nucleotides align to TRBD2. CDR3 size: 15 residues. V dropped 6 bases and J dropped 5; count of bases not matched to a gene: 12. This CDR3 reads CASSTDTGGRETQYF. Here the CDR3 DNA reads TGTGCCAGCAGCACGGACACCGGGGGGAGGGAGACCCAGTACTTC.

This chain uses TRBV29-1 with TRBJ1-1; D possibly corresponds to TRBD1 (5 bases). This CDR3 spans 12 amino acids. Germline CDR1 and CDR2: SQVTM and ANQGSEA. CDR3 coding DNA: TGCATCCCTGGGGGGAGTGGCACTGAAGCTTTCTTT. Translated, it gives CIPGGSGTEAFF.

This chain links TRBV4-1 with TRBJ2-5; 8 nucleotides match TRBD2. The CDR3 consists of 16 residues. Looked up from germline, CDR1 is MGHRA and CDR2 is YSYEKL. V shed 5 bases and J 5 bases; nucleotides not matched to a gene: 13. In nucleotides, the CDR3 is TGCGCCAGCAGCGAAGCCGGGACTAGTACTTTTGAGACCCAGTACTTC. Translation gives CASSEAGTSTFETQYF.

In nucleotides, the CDR3 is TGCAGCGTCAAAAAAGGTAGTAGCGGCACACAAGAGACCCAGTACTTC. Its translation: CSVKKGSSGTQETQYF. The chain employs TRBV29-1 and TRBJ2-5; a weak D match, TRBD2 (6 bases). Germline assignment: CDR1 SQVTM and CDR2 ANQGSEA. The CDR3 is made up of 16 amino acids. V dropped 6 bases and J dropped 2 bases, with 22 bases sitting between them.

The chain links TRBV11-2 to TRBJ1-1; 10 bases fit TRBD1. This CDR3 has 14 residues. Germline values: CDR1 SGHAT, CDR2 FQNNGV. The J segment lost 10 bases and the V segment lost 5 bases, leaving 10 bases of the junction unmatched. The CDR3 reads CASSVGQGVEVAFF. In DNA, the CDR3 is TGTGCCAGCAGCGTAGGACAGGGGGTCGAGGTAGCTTTCTTT.

The V and J genes are TRBV15 and TRBJ2-6, with D unclear. The CDR3 length is 15 residues. Per germline, CDR1 LNHNV and CDR2 YYDKDF (reference sequence). V was clipped by 5 bases and J by 0 bases, with 8 bases between them. This CDR3 is CATSGEISGANVLTF. Here the CDR3 DNA reads TGTGCCACCAGCGGCGAGATCTCTGGGGCCAACGTCCTGACTTTC.

The chain is built from TRBV20-1 and TRBJ2-3; 7 bases align to TRBD2. The CDR3 contains 14 residues. The germline gives CDR1 DFQATT, CDR2 SNEGSKA (reference sequence). This CDR3 is CRVSSGAPTDTQYF. CDR3 DNA: TGCAGGGTTTCAAGCGGGGCCCCCACAGATACGCAGTATTTT.

The chain combines TRBV4-2 with TRBJ2-1, with 9 bases identical to TRBD2. J lost 5 bases, V lost 2 bases, and 7 bases had no gene match. CDR1 LGHNA and CDR2 YNFKEQ come from the germline V gene. This CDR3 spans 16 amino acids. DNA for the CDR3: TGTGCCAGCAGCCAACCCAGCGGGAGGATCAACAATGAGCAGTTCTTC. Its protein is CASSQPSGRINNEQFF.

In this sample, this clonotype turned up many times. The chain recombines TRBV7-8 with TRBJ1-2, with 8 nucleotides matching TRBD1. CDR3 length equals 15 residues. With 1 base clipped from V and 5 bases from J, the junction kept 6 bases outside the gene matches. Germline V lookup: CDR1 SGHVS, CDR2 FQNEAQ. As DNA, the CDR3 is TGTGCCAGCAGCTTAGAGGGACAGGCCAGGTATGGCTACACCTTC. This translates into CASSLEGQARYGYTF.

This clonotype turned up a few times. The CDR3 region has the DNA TGTGCCAGCAGTTTCCCCACTGCGGGGCAGTACTTC. The encoded protein is CASSFPTAGQYF. This sequence joins TRBV12-3 or TRBV12-4 and TRBJ2-7; tentatively, D is TRBD2 (5 bases). This CDR3 region has 12 residues. V lost 3 bases and J 9 bases, leaving 12 bases between the germline ends.

The table lists this clonotype with a few counts. The gene calls are TRBV4-2 and TRBJ2-3, with TRBD2 matching 13 bases. The germline V gene has CDR1 LGHNA and CDR2 YNFKEQ. The CDR3 consists of 18 residues. With 1 base clipped from V and 0 bases from J, the junction kept 4 bases outside the gene matches. The CDR3 sequence: CASSQGTSGGLSTDTQYF. CDR3 coding DNA: TGTGCCAGCAGCCAAGGGACTAGCGGGGGATTGAGCACAGATACGCAGTATTTT.

This clonotype was seen only a few times. The chain joins TRBV5-6 to TRBJ1-6; weak D call: TRBD1 (6 bases). The V and J ends lost 5 bases and 7 bases respectively, with 13 bases between them. This CDR3 spans 14 amino acids. Germline assignment: CDR1 SGHDT and CDR2 YYEEEE. The DNA for the CDR3 is TGTGCCAGCAGGCTCAGGGGACAAAATTCACCCCTCCACTTT. Protein: CASRLRGQNSPLHF.

This chain joins TRBV5-1 and TRBJ2-3; the D is unclear. The CDR3 loop spans 15 amino acids. V was cut by 1 base and J by 1 base, with 10 bases left in between. The germline gives CDR1 SGHRS, CDR2 YFSETQ. The CDR3 spells CASSLIPAGTDTQYF. In nucleotides, the CDR3 is TGCGCCAGCAGCTTGATTCCGGCTGGCACAGATACGCAGTATTTT.

This clonotype has a handful of counts. The chain links TRBV28 to TRBJ1-2, with D possibly being TRBD1 (5 bases). CDR3 size: 12 residues. Germline-derived CDR1 and CDR2 are MDHEN and SYDVKM. With 3 bases removed from V and 7 bases from J, the gap between germline ends came to 9 bases. The CDR3 DNA sequence: TGTGCCAGCAGTTTTGCGGGGGTTGGCTACACCTTC. The encoded protein is CASSFAGVGYTF.

The V gene is TRBV5-1, the J gene TRBJ2-7; TRBD1 matches 10 bases. V lost 2 bases to trimming and J lost 3 bases; unmatched junction nucleotides: 2. CDR3 length: 14 amino acids. CDR1 is SGHRS and CDR2 is YFSETQ in the germline V gene. DNA for the CDR3: TGCGCCAGCAGCTTCTGGACAGGGGGCTACGAGCAGTACTTC. Residues: CASSFWTGGYEQYF. Drawing the rest from reference TRBV5-1 and TRBJ2-7, the complete variable domain is KAGVTQTPRYLIKTRGQQVTLSCSPISGHRSVSWYQQTPGQGLQFLFEYFSETQRNKGNFPGRFSGRQFSNSRSEMNVSTLELGDSALYLCASSFWTGGYEQYFGPGTRLTVT.

The chain employs TRBV3-1 and TRBJ2-3, with 8 bases identical to TRBD2. The CDR3 totals 16 residues. The J segment lost 0 bases and the V segment lost 1 base, leaving 3 bases of the junction unmatched. Per germline, CDR1 LGHDT and CDR2 YNNKEL (reference sequence). The CDR3 DNA is TGTGCCAGCAGCCAAGTCCAGCGGGGGAGCACAGATACGCAGTATTTT. This codes for CASSQVQRGSTDTQYF.

This clonotype was picked up a small number of times. The chain employs TRBV2 and TRBJ2-4; D may be TRBD1 or TRBD2 (5 bases each). Germline CDR1 and CDR2: SNHLY and FYNNEI. The CDR3 loop spans 15 amino acids. Trimming left V 0 bases short and J 6 bases short, with 12 bases between. CDR3 in amino acids: CASSEAPGLANIQYF. In nucleotides, the CDR3 is TGTGCCAGCAGTGAAGCGCCGGGGCTCGCAAACATTCAGTACTTC.

This chain links TRBV5-1 with TRBJ2-7; perhaps D is TRBD1 or TRBD2 (5 bases each). The CDR3 is 13 amino acids. Trimming took off 7 bases at V and 4 bases at J, with 15 bases between the two ends. Per the germline V gene, CDR1 is SGHRS and CDR2 is YFSETQ. The CDR3 is CASRDPMSYEQYF. For the CDR3, the DNA is TGCGCCAGCCGGGACCCCATGAGTTACGAGCAGTACTTC.

CDR3 protein: CASSLDSRTDLLYNEQFF. The CDR3 DNA reads TGTGCCAGCAGCTTAGATTCCCGGACAGACCTCCTCTACAATGAGCAGTTCTTC. This chain links TRBV11-2 with TRBJ2-1; D may be TRBD1 (6 bases). CDR3 length: 18 residues. Germline CDR1 SGHAT, CDR2 FQNNGV. The V end was cut by 0 bases, the J end by 3 bases, with 18 bases between.

This chain connects TRBV10-3 to TRBJ2-5; D may be TRBD2 (6 bases). Germline assignment: CDR1 ENHRY and CDR2 SYGVKD. The length of the CDR3 is 15 residues. Trimming took 2 bases from V and 2 from J, leaving 12 bases between them. The CDR3 spells CAISEAPEGQETQYF. CDR3 DNA: TGTGCCATCAGTGAGGCCCCGGAGGGGCAAGAGACCCAGTACTTC.

This clonotype was seen a few times. The rearrangement joins TRBV20-1 to TRBJ2-1; TRBD2 aligns across 9 bases. The V gene end was trimmed by 6 bases and the J gene end by 5 bases; junction bases not matched to a gene: 11. The CDR3 covers 15 residues. Germline V gene sequence: CDR1 DFQATT, CDR2 SNEGSKA (reference sequence). The CDR3 DNA reads TGCAGTGCCTACAGGGCGGGGGGGCTAAACAATGAGCAGTTCTTC. The encoded protein is CSAYRAGGLNNEQFF.

This clonotype was found a few times. V gene TRBV27 combines with J gene TRBJ2-3, with D possibly being TRBD2 (5 bases). V was shortened by 3 bases and J by 3 bases, with 10 bases between the two germline ends. CDR3 length: 14 residues. The germline V gene has CDR1 MNHEY and CDR2 SMNVEV (reference sequence). This CDR3 reads CASSLRVGTDTQYF. The CDR3 region has the DNA TGTGCCAGCAGTTTGCGGGTGGGGACAGATACGCAGTATTTT.

The chain couples TRBV10-3 to TRBJ1-4; no clear D. Germline assignment: CDR1 ENHRY and CDR2 SYGVKD. Between the trimmed V and J ends, which lost 4 bases and 4 bases, there was a span of 7 bases. CDR3 length: 13 residues. CDR3 in DNA: TGTGCCATCAGTGTCGGAATTAATGAAAAACTGTTTTTT. It translates to CAISVGINEKLFF.